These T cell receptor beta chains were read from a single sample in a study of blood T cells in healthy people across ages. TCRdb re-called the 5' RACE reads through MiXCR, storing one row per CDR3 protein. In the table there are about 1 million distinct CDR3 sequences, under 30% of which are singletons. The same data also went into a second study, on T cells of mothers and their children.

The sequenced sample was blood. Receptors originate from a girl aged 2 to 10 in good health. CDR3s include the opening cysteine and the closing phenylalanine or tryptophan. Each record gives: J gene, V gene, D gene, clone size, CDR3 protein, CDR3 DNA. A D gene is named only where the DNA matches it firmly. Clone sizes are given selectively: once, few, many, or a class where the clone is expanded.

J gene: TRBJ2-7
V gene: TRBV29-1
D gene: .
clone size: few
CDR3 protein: CSATSDGSSYEQYF
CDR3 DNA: TGCAGCGCCACCTCGGACGGGTCCTCCTACGAGCAGTACTTC

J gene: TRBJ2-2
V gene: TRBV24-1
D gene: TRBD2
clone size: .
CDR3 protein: CATGTTNTGELFF
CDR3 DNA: TGTGCCACCGGGACTACGAACACCGGGGAGCTGTTTTTT

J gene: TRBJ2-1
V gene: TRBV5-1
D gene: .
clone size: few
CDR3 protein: CASSFPDEEEQFF
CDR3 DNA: TGCGCCAGCAGCTTCCCGGATGAGGAAGAGCAGTTCTTC

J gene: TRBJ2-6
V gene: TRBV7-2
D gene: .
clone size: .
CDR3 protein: CASSFVARGANVLTF
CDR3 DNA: TGTGCCAGCAGCTTCGTAGCTCGAGGGGCCAACGTCCTGACTTTC

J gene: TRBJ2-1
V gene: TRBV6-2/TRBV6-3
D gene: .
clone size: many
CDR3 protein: CASSSLGGQFF
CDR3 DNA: TGTGCCAGCAGTTCTTTGGGGGGGCAGTTCTTC

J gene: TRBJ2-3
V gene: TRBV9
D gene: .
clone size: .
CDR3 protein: CASSASPSTDTQYF
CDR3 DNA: TGTGCCAGCAGCGCGTCCCCTAGCACAGATACGCAGTATTTT

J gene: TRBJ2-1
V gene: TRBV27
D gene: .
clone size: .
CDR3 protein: CASSPDGGNEQFF
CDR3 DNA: TGTGCCAGCAGTCCCGATGGGGGGAATGAGCAGTTCTTC

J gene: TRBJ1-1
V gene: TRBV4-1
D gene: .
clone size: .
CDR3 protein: CASSQDPPGIGTEAFF
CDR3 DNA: TGCGCCAGCAGCCAAGATCCGCCAGGGATCGGCACTGAAGCTTTCTTT

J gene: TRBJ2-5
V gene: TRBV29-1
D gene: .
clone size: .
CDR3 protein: CSVYVKPGAPGFF
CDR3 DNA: TGCAGCGTCTATGTGAAACCGGGAGCCCCTGGTTTCTTC

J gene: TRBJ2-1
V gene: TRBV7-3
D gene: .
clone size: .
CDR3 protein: CASSPSGEHEQFF
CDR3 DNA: TGTGCCAGCAGCCCATCCGGGGAACATGAGCAGTTCTTC

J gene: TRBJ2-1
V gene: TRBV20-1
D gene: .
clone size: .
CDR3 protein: CSARAPLLHEQFF
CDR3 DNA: TGCAGTGCTAGGGCGCCCTTATTACATGAGCAGTTCTTC

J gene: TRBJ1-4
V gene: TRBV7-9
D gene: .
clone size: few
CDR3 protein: CASSLELGQDEKLFF
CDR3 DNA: TGTGCCAGCAGCTTAGAACTAGGACAAGATGAAAAACTGTTTTTT

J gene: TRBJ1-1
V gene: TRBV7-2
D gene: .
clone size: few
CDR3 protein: CASSLQGFEAFF
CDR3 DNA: TGTGCCAGCAGCTTACAGGGGTTTGAAGCTTTCTTT